Below are 3 T cell receptor beta chains sequenced from a single sample in a study of T cell changes during pregnancy in multiple sclerosis. Repertoires were generated with immunoSEQ multiplex PCR, while TCRdb's copy carries only in-frame clones and drops some. The sample has tens of thousands of clones; 90% to 95% are singletons. Source: CD4+ T cells from peripheral blood mononuclear cells, taken before pregnancy. These receptors were obtained from a female donor with multiple sclerosis, enrolled in a pregnancy study.

The chain links TRBV4-1 to TRBJ2-7; 7 bases match TRBD1. Germline lookup yields CDR1 MGHRA and CDR2 YSYEKL. Trimming cost V 2 bases and J 4 bases; bases outside gene matches: 8. The CDR3 sequence is 15 residues long. For the CDR3, the DNA is TGCGCCAGCAGCCAACTACAGGGGATTAGGTACGAGCAGTACTTC. Translation: CASSQLQGIRYEQYF.

The J gene is TRBJ1-3, the V gene TRBV7-9, with TRBD1 identical over 7 bases. Germline-derived CDR1 and CDR2 are SEHNR and FQNEAQ (reference sequence). This CDR3 region has 14 residues. Losses at the gene ends were 3 bases for V and 6 bases for J; bases not matched to a gene: 5. Here the CDR3 reads CASSLGTESNTIYF. DNA for the CDR3: TGTGCCAGCAGCTTGGGGACAGAATCAAACACCATATATTTT.

The chain combines TRBV30 with TRBJ1-3, with D hard to call. The CDR3 is 14 residues long. The V end lost 4 bases, the J end lost 4 bases, and 14 bases lay between the germline ends. Per germline, CDR1 GTSNPN and CDR2 SVGIG (reference sequence). Written as DNA, the CDR3 is TGTGCCTGGACCCCCGGGGTACTGGGAAACACCATATATTTT. It translates to CAWTPGVLGNTIYF.